The source of this T cell receptor (beta chain) is a study of technical replicates of blood from a handful of donors. This clone was counted a single time. Unmatched junction bases numbered 16, after V lost 4 bases and J lost 6 bases. Germline V gives CDR1 SGDLS, CDR2 YYNGEE. This CDR3 spans 17 amino acids. Data came from immunoSEQ multiplex PCR; TCRdb stores just in-frame clones and leaves some out. The sample gives 80,000 to 85,000 clones, over 75% of which show up once; less than 0.5% is in the top ten. This sequence originates from a human donor in good health. V usage is TRBV9 and J usage is TRBJ2-1; 7 bases are a match to TRBD2. The specimen sequenced was T cells isolated from PBMCs. The CDR3 bases are TGTGCCAGCAGCCCCTCAGGAGGACTAGGAGAGGGCAATGAGCAGTTCTTC. Its translation: CASSPSGGLGEGNEQFF.